These 21 T cell receptor beta chains originate from one sample sequenced in a study of T cells in Graves' hyperthyroidism and ophthalmopathy. Amplification yielded TCR beta CDR3 regions, with RNA transcripts as the source. Primed by the HTBI set, a first-round RT-PCR was run on the TCR CDR3. Via MiXCR, TCRdb re-called the multiplex PCR reads, giving one row per CDR3 protein. The sample contains about 840,000 distinct CDR3 sequences, 38% of which appear only once. Sequences were obtained from blood. These receptors all come from a man aged 18 to 29 with Graves' hyperthyroidism.

This chain links TRBV7-2 with TRBJ1-5; D remains ambiguous. Trimming took 4 bases from V and 5 from J, leaving 18 bases between them. There are 16 residues in the CDR3. Germline V gene sequence: CDR1 SGHTA, CDR2 FQGNSA. The CDR3 DNA reads TGTGCCAGCAGCTCAGTCGCGGGGATAAATGATCAGCCCCAGCATTTT. Encoded protein: CASSSVAGINDQPQHF.

The J gene is TRBJ1-1, the V gene TRBV19; D is possibly TRBD1 (6 bases). The germline CDR1 and CDR2 sequences are LNHDA and SQIVND (reference sequence). The CDR3 extends over 15 amino acids. With 8 bases removed from V and 11 bases from J, the gap between germline ends came to 27 bases. In DNA form, the CDR3 reads TGTGCCAGTCAATCCATGGGGGGACACCCAAAGGAGGCTTTCTTT. The encoded protein is CASQSMGGHPKEAFF.

The chain has TRBV2 and TRBJ1-2; TRBD1 matches at 9 bases. This CDR3 spans 13 amino acids. Germline V gene sequence: CDR1 SNHLY, CDR2 FYNNEI. Unmatched junction bases numbered 3, after V lost 1 base and J lost 9 bases. Here the CDR3 reads CASSEEGQGRYTF. Written as DNA, the CDR3 is TGTGCCAGCAGTGAAGAGGGACAGGGACGCTACACCTTC. The variable domain in full, with the rest retrieved from reference TRBV2 and TRBJ1-2, is EPEVTQTPSHQVTQMGQEVILRCVPISNHLYFYWYRQILGQKVEFLVSFYNNEISEKSEIFDDQFSVERPDGSNFTLKIRSTKLEDSAMYFCASSEEGQGRYTFGSGTRLTVV.

This clonotype has a count of ten or more. The chain recombines TRBV19 with TRBJ2-6; 8 bases match TRBD2. The V segment lost 2 bases and the J segment 0 bases; nucleotides outside the gene matches: 6. CDR1 is LNHDA, CDR2 SQIVND, per germline (reference sequence). CDR3 length: 18 residues. The CDR3: CASSIRSGGISGANVLTF. DNA of the CDR3: TGTGCCAGTAGTATAAGGTCGGGAGGGATCTCTGGGGCCAACGTCCTGACTTTC. Full variable domain (outside the CDR3, taken from reference TRBV19 and TRBJ2-6): DGGITQSPKYLFRKEGQNVTLSCEQNLNHDAMYWYRQDPGQGLRLIYYSQIVNDFQKGDIAEGYSVSREKKESFPLTVTSAQKNPTAFYLCASSIRSGGISGANVLTFGAGSRLTVL.

This clonotype was counted many times. The gene calls are TRBV7-3 and TRBJ2-5; D not certain. Trimming removed 5 bases from V and 1 base from J, with 14 bases in between. CDR1 SGHTA and CDR2 FQGTGA come from the germline V gene. CDR3 length: 15 residues. The CDR3 coding sequence is TGTGCCAGCAGCCCCAGGACCTGGGCCCAAGAGACCCAGTACTTC. Translated: CASSPRTWAQETQYF.

This clonotype was recorded a few times. The rearrangement joins TRBV20-1 to TRBJ2-6; D remains unclear. The germline gives CDR1 DFQATT, CDR2 SNEGSKA (reference sequence). This CDR3 is 18 amino acids long. V was cut by 1 base and J by 0 bases, with 16 bases left in between. CDR3 loop: CSARVGSGSASGANVLTF. Written as DNA, the CDR3 is TGCAGTGCTAGAGTAGGTTCAGGCTCGGCCTCTGGGGCCAACGTCCTGACTTTC.

The V gene is TRBV29-1, the J gene TRBJ1-1; tentatively, D is TRBD1 (6 bases). The CDR3 covers 12 residues. The V and J ends lost 4 bases and 1 base respectively, with 7 bases between them. Per the germline V gene, CDR1 is SQVTM and CDR2 is ANQGSEA. This CDR3 is CSVVDRNTEAFF. CDR3 nucleotide sequence: TGCAGCGTTGTGGACAGGAACACTGAAGCTTTCTTT.

In its sample, this clonotype was seen many times. This chain uses TRBV9 with TRBJ2-6; D remains ambiguous. The CDR3 covers 13 residues. V shed 0 bases and J shed 4 bases, with 2 bases lying between them. Germline V gene sequence: CDR1 SGDLS, CDR2 YYNGEE. The CDR3 coding sequence is TGTGCCAGCAGCGTAGAGGGGGCCAACGTCCTGACTTTC. It is translated as CASSVEGANVLTF.

This clonotype was observed many times. The chain uses TRBV6-5 and TRBJ1-5; D not resolved. Germline loops: CDR1 MNHEY, CDR2 SVGAGI. V was pared by 6 bases and J by 1 base, with 10 bases between. The CDR3 covers 14 residues. As DNA, the CDR3 is TGTGCCAGCAGACCTCGAGGAAGCAATCAGCCCCAGCATTTT. It specifies CASRPRGSNQPQHF.

This clonotype came up a few times. Written as DNA, the CDR3 is TGTGCCAGCAGTTTTGAGGGGGCCAACGTCCTGACTTTC. As protein: CASSFEGANVLTF. This sequence joins TRBV2 and TRBJ2-6; D gene ambiguous. The V and J ends lost 5 bases and 4 bases respectively, with 6 bases between them. Germline CDR1 SNHLY, CDR2 FYNNEI. The CDR3 extends over 13 amino acids.

This clonotype was observed many times. The V gene is TRBV20-1, the J gene TRBJ1-2, with D unclear. The CDR3 has 10 amino acids. The V end lost 7 bases, the J end lost 6 bases, and 9 bases lay between the germline ends. The germline V gene encodes CDR1 DFQATT and CDR2 SNEGSKA (reference sequence). CDR3 in DNA: TGCAGTGGGTGGGGAGATGGCTACACCTTC. This translates into CSGWGDGYTF.

The chain uses TRBV12-3 or TRBV12-4 and TRBJ2-7; 10 bases line up with TRBD1. The length of the CDR3 is 14 residues. CDR3 DNA: TGTGCTAGTGGCCCGGGACAGGGGTCCTACGAGCAGTACTTC. Translated, it gives CASGPGQGSYEQYF.

The chain combines TRBV10-3 with TRBJ2-7; TRBD1 agrees at 9 bases. Germline loops: CDR1 ENHRY, CDR2 SYGVKD. With 11 bases clipped from V and 2 bases from J, the junction kept 10 bases outside the gene matches. The CDR3 has 14 residues. The CDR3 sequence is CAWRPGTGTYEQYF. CDR3 DNA: TGTGCCTGGCGGCCCGGGACAGGGACCTACGAGCAGTACTTC.

The chain carries TRBV7-2 and TRBJ1-2; D remains unclear. Trimming removed 2 bases from V and 8 bases from J, with 12 bases in between. Per the germline V gene, CDR1 is SGHTA and CDR2 is FQGNSA. The CDR3 has 13 residues. CDR3 protein: CASSLRATGGYTF. For the CDR3, the DNA is TGTGCCAGCAGCTTACGGGCGACCGGGGGCTACACCTTC.

This clonotype has a handful of counts. V and J are TRBV12-3 or TRBV12-4 and TRBJ1-1, with 7 bases fitting TRBD1. The V and J ends lost 6 bases and 0 bases, in that order; junction bases with no gene match: 7. This CDR3 region has 15 residues. The CDR3 spells CASSRKGTVNTEAFF. CDR3 DNA: TGTGCCAGCAGCCGGAAGGGGACAGTGAACACTGAAGCTTTCTTT.

The V gene is TRBV2, the J gene TRBJ1-6, with unresolved D. Germline CDR1 is SNHLY and CDR2 is FYNNEI. Trimming took off 8 bases at V and 5 bases at J, with 7 bases between the two ends. The CDR3 has 12 residues. The CDR3 DNA follows: TGTGCCAGCCCGAGCGATAATTCACCCCTCCACTTT. It yields the protein CASPSDNSPLHF.

Of note for this clonotype: This may stem from a read error, because a much larger clone lies one nucleotide away. This chain uses TRBV2 with TRBJ1-4, with 9 bases lining up with TRBD1. Germline lookup yields CDR1 SNHLY and CDR2 FYNNEI. CDR3 length: 13 amino acids. J was trimmed by 7 bases and V by 6 bases; bases with no gene match: 3. As DNA, the CDR3 is TGTGCCAGCAGCTCGACAGGGGGTGAAAAACTGTTTTTT. It translates to CASSSTGGEKLFF.

This rearrangement joins TRBV7-2 to TRBJ1-6; D is undetermined. The ends were cut back, 8 bases at V and 1 base at J, with 15 bases in the middle. Germline V gives CDR1 SGHTA, CDR2 FQGNSA. CDR3 length: 16 residues. The CDR3 DNA reads as TGTGCCAGCTCACCAGACGTGGGTTCCTATAATTCACCCCTCCACTTT. It translates to CASSPDVGSYNSPLHF.

Notes on this clonotype: Just one base apart from a much larger clone, this may be a read error. This CDR3 fails to terminate in the conserved phenylalanine or tryptophan, so it likely reflects a read error. The DNA for the CDR3 is TGCAGCGTAGGGGTGACTACCTACGAGCAGTACTCC. Its protein product is CSVGVTTYEQYS. The chain joins TRBV29-1 to TRBJ2-7; perhaps D is TRBD1 or TRBD2 (5 bases each). Germline assignment: CDR1 SQVTM and CDR2 ANQGSEA. This CDR3 is built from 12 residues. V was cut by 6 bases and J by 2 bases, with 11 bases left in between.

The V call is TRBV29-1, the J call TRBJ2-5, with TRBD2 as a possible D gene (5 bases). Per germline, CDR1 SQVTM and CDR2 ANQGSEA. The V gene lost 7 bases and the J gene lost 9 bases, with 18 bases spanning the gap. CDR3 size: 12 residues. The CDR3 region has the DNA TGCAGCGGCCTGGGGAGCAATCAGCCCCAGTACTTC. This codes for CSGLGSNQPQYF.

In its sample, this clonotype was seen a few times. The V call is TRBV2, the J call TRBJ1-5; D call uncertain. In germline, CDR1 is SNHLY, CDR2 FYNNEI. V was shortened by 5 bases and J by 0 bases, with 11 bases between the two germline ends. CDR3 length: 15 amino acids. The CDR3 protein is CASSYSEDSNQPQHF. Here the CDR3 DNA reads TGTGCCAGCAGTTACTCAGAGGATAGCAATCAGCCCCAGCATTTT.